These 6 T cell receptor beta chains were sequenced from one sample in a study of shared clonotypes between healthy human individuals. The repertoire was sequenced with immunoSEQ multiplex PCR; TCRdb's copy has only in-frame clones and lacks some. Seen here are some 1,400,000 clones, around 95% observed once, and the top ten hold 0.95% to 1.5%. Source material: naive CD4+ T cells sorted from blood. As to subset: CD45RA+ positively selected. All receptors come from a man aged 30-40 years in good health.

This chain uses TRBV6-5 with TRBJ2-3; possible D gene TRBD1, 6 bases. CDR3 length: 14 residues. Germline V CDR1 and CDR2: MNHEY, SVGAGI. Trimming removed 6 bases at V and 4 bases at J, with 14 bases between. The CDR3 sequence: CASSKDRPPDTQYF. The CDR3, as DNA: TGTGCCAGCAGCAAAGACAGGCCACCAGATACGCAGTATTTT.

The chain has TRBV6-6 and TRBJ2-7; the D call may be TRBD1 or TRBD2 (5 bases each). The V and J ends lost 5 bases and 0 bases respectively, with 14 bases between them. The CDR3 totals 15 residues. Per the germline V gene, CDR1 is MNHNY and CDR2 is SVGAGI (reference sequence). CDR3 amino acids: CASSHTGGSSYEQYF. CDR3 nucleotide sequence: TGTGCCAGCAGTCATACAGGTGGGAGCTCCTACGAGCAGTACTTC.

The chain couples TRBV28 to TRBJ2-7; TRBD1 matches 9 bases. V gave up 8 bases and J gave up 5 bases; unmatched junction bases: 4. Per the germline V gene, CDR1 is MDHEN and CDR2 is SYDVKM. This CDR3 has 12 amino acids. The CDR3 bases are TGTGCCAGCTTACGGGACAGGGACGAGCAGTACTTC. Translated: CASLRDRDEQYF.

This clone was picked up a small number of times. The rearrangement joins TRBV7-3 to TRBJ1-1, with TRBD1 as a possible D gene (5 bases). CDR3 size: 13 residues. The V end lost 5 bases, the J end lost 0 bases, and 7 bases lay between the germline ends. Germline V gene sequence: CDR1 SGHTA, CDR2 FQGTGA. The CDR3, as DNA: TGTGCCAGCAGCACAGGCTTGAACACTGAAGCTTTCTTT. It translates to CASSTGLNTEAFF.

The chain links TRBV10-3 to TRBJ2-5; tentatively, D is TRBD1 (5 bases). The CDR3 has 13 amino acids. Germline CDR1 reads ENHRY; CDR2 reads SYGVKD. The V end lost 6 bases, the J end lost 2 bases, and 10 bases lay between the germline ends. CDR3 bases: TGTGCCATCAGCGACGACAGACAAGAGACCCAGTACTTC. Translated, it gives CAISDDRQETQYF.

The V call is TRBV5-1, the J call TRBJ2-5, with unresolved D. Germline CDR1 SGHRS, CDR2 YFSETQ. Between the trimmed V and J ends, which lost 3 bases and 7 bases, there was a span of 10 bases. There are 12 residues in the CDR3. CDR3 loop: CASSSSHGTQYF. The DNA for the CDR3 is TGCGCCAGCAGCTCAAGCCACGGGACCCAGTACTTC.